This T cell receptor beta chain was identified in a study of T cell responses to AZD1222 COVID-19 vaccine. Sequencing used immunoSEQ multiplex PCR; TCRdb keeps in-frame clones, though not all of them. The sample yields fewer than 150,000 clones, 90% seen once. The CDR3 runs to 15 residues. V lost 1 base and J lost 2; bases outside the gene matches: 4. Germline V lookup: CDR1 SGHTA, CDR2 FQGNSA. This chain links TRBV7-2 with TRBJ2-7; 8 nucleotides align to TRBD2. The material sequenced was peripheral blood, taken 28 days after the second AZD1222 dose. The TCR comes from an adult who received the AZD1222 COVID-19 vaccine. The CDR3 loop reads CASSLVREGPYEQYF. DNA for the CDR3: TGTGCCAGCAGCTTAGTTCGGGAGGGCCCCTACGAGCAGTACTTC.